This entry concerns a single TCR beta chain. The antigen remains unidentified. The sample belongs to a study of CD8 T cells in Susac syndrome. RNA, at roughly 0.5 to 1 ug, was reverse transcribed with random hexamers. The amplification used immunoSEQ multiplex PCR on TCR beta CDR3; it spanned 54 Vbeta and 13 Jbeta. TCRdb re-analysed the immunoSEQ multiplex PCR reads in MiXCR, keeping a single row per CDR3 protein. The data hold roughly 140,000 distinct CDR3 sequences, with around 94% observed a single time. Study-wide results and limits: It was acknowledged by the study that relatively few individuals were included in its TCR sequencing and HLA analysis.

There are 15 residues in the CDR3. Germline loops: CDR1 LGHNA, CDR2 YNFKEQ. Trimming left V 0 bases short and J 4 bases short, with 12 bases between. CD8+ and CD4+ blood T cells underwent TCR beta sequencing. Both CD4+ and CD8+ T cells were negatively isolated, and TEMRA cells underwent FACS enrichment. The V call is TRBV4-2, the J call TRBJ1-1; possibly TRBD1 for D (6 bases). Sample: CD8+ T cells from PBMCs. The sequence derives from a human donor in good health. DNA for the CDR3: TGTGCCAGCAGCCAAGATTTACAGGGTATCACTGAAGCTTTCTTT. The encoded protein is CASSQDLQGITEAFF.